This entry describes one TCR beta chain. Its antigen is unknown. The data are from a study of vaccination and CD4 T cells after COVID-19. Turning to the study itself: Subjects got two shots of BNT162b2 or mRNA-1273 vaccine. Stimulation of cells relied on overlapping spike peptides derived from SARS-CoV-2, HCoV-NL63, HCoV-OC43 and HCoV-229E. Median time from second vaccine dose to sampling was roughly 72 days (14 to 241).

Cultured CD4+ T-cell DNA underwent Oncomine TCR Beta short-read sequencing. TCRdb re-called the PCR reads with MiXCR, one entry per CDR3 protein. There are approximately 15,000 distinct CDR3 sequences in the sample; less than 60% occur only once, and more than 9% lies in the top ten. Treatment defined: roughly 10-day PBMC culture with coronavirus spike peptide pools or control peptides (ViraFEST assay). ViraFEST used peptide pools to expand antigen-specific T cells before TCR sequencing. This TCR derives from a human donor who had recovered from COVID-19. The sample consisted of CD4+ T cells from blood, cultured in vitro.

The CDR3 DNA is TGTGCCAGCAGAAGCGGGAGTTCCCAAGAGACCCAGTACTTC. Translation gives CASRSGSSQETQYF. This sequence joins TRBV11-2 and TRBJ2-5, with 8 bases aligning to TRBD2. The CDR3 sequence is 14 residues long. Unmatched junction bases numbered 4, after V lost 6 bases and J lost 1 base. CDR1 is SGHAT and CDR2 is FQNNGV in the germline V gene.